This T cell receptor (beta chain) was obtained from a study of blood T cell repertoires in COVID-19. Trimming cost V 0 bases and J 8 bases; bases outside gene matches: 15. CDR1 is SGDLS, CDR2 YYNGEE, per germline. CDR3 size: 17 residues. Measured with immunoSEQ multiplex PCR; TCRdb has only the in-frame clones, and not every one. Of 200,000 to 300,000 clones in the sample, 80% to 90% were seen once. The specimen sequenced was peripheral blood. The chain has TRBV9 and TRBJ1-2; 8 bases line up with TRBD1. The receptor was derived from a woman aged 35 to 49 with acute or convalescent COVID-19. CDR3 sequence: CASSVEEGGDRGSGYTF. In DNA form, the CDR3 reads TGTGCCAGCAGCGTAGAAGAAGGGGGAGACAGGGGTTCCGGCTACACCTTC.